These 6 T cell receptor beta chains were sequenced from one sample in a study of sequential checkpoint blockade in melanoma. Treatment noted: randomized to nivolumab then ipilimumab (arm A) or the reverse (arm B). Some clones are missing from TCRdb's copy, which holds only in-frame ones; the method was immunoSEQ multiplex PCR. Here the sample spans more than 6,500 clones, approximately 30% being singletons. Sequences were derived from tumor tissue (inferred from file names), sampled from a patient given nivolumab and ipilimumab in sequence. The source is a human donor with melanoma.

This clone was seen a handful of times. This chain connects TRBV11-3 to TRBJ1-2, with a possible D match to TRBD1 (6 bases). Germline CDR1 and CDR2: SGHNT and YENEEA. V was pared by 1 base and J by 8 bases, with 20 bases between. This CDR3 is built from 16 residues. As DNA, the CDR3 is TGTGCCAGCAGCTTAGTATTGATTTCAGGGGCCAGGGGCTACACCTTC. Translation: CASSLVLISGARGYTF.

This clone counts as medium-sized. This sequence joins TRBV11-3 and TRBJ1-1, with D perhaps matching TRBD1 (5 bases). The germline V and J ends were trimmed by 3 bases and 4 bases, with 12 bases remaining between them. The CDR3 spans 14 residues. Germline CDR1 reads SGHNT; CDR2 reads YENEEA. CDR3 region: CASSFGVGGTEAFF. The CDR3 nucleotides are TGTGCCAGCAGCTTTGGGGTTGGGGGCACTGAAGCTTTCTTT.

The chain combines TRBV5-1 with TRBJ2-1, with D unresolved. The germline CDR1 and CDR2 sequences are SGHRS and YFSETQ. The CDR3 spans 15 residues. Trimming stripped 4 bases from V and 0 bases from J, with 11 bases between. CDR3 DNA sequence: TGCGCCAGCAGCCCTGCTTCGGGCTCCTACAATGAGCAGTTCTTC. This codes for CASSPASGSYNEQFF.

The chain has TRBV11-3 and TRBJ2-1, with 8 bases matching TRBD2. With V trimmed by 3 bases and J by 9 bases, 10 bases remained unmatched. The CDR3 runs 15 residues. Germline V gives CDR1 SGHNT, CDR2 YENEEA. This CDR3 is CASSLAAGAPGEQFF. CDR3 nucleotide sequence: TGTGCCAGCAGCTTGGCAGCGGGAGCCCCGGGTGAGCAGTTCTTC.

This clone turned up a few times. The chain uses TRBV11-3 and TRBJ1-3; the D is unclear. Per germline, CDR1 SGHNT and CDR2 YENEEA. V lost 3 bases, J lost 8 bases, and 14 bases lay in between. This CDR3 is 14 amino acids long. The CDR3 region is CASSFGNSVDTIYF. The CDR3 nucleotides are TGTGCCAGCAGCTTCGGGAACTCCGTGGACACCATATATTTT.

This clone was found a few times. The chain has TRBV11-3 and TRBJ2-7, with D unclear. CDR1 is SGHNT and CDR2 is YENEEA in the germline V gene. CDR3 length equals 15 residues. V was cut by 0 bases and J by 0 bases, with 9 bases left in between. The CDR3 bases are TGTGCCAGCAGCTTAGACCGGATTTACTCCTACGAGCAGTACTTC. Its translation is CASSLDRIYSYEQYF.